Below, 32 T cell receptor beta chains from the same sample are listed, as sequenced in a study of CD8 T cells in Susac syndrome. Random-hexamer reverse transcription was applied to roughly 0.45 to 1 ug RNA. MiXCR, run by TCRdb on the immunoSEQ multiplex PCR reads, gives a single entry per CDR3 protein. The sample lists about 130,000 distinct CDR3 sequences, roughly 89% occurring once. Source material: CD8+ T cells from PBMCs. These receptors all stem from a human donor with multiple sclerosis.

This clonotype showed up just a few times. The chain combines TRBV4-1 with TRBJ1-1; no clear D. In germline, CDR1 is MGHRA, CDR2 YSYEKL. Trimming removed 0 bases at V and 11 bases at J, with 13 bases between. CDR3 size: 13 residues. This CDR3 is CASSQDPSDGAFF. The CDR3 DNA follows: TGCGCCAGCAGCCAAGATCCCTCAGATGGTGCTTTCTTT.

The V call is TRBV24-1, the J call TRBJ1-1, with D hard to call. The germline CDR1 and CDR2 sequences are KGHDR and SFDVKD. CDR3 size: 13 residues. Trimming shortened V by 9 bases and J by 5 bases, and 15 bases separated the two germline ends. The CDR3 DNA is TGTGCCACCTCCACCGAGGGAAGGACTGAAGCTTTCTTT. Its protein product is CATSTEGRTEAFF.

The chain recombines TRBV4-1 with TRBJ2-2; tentatively, D is TRBD1 (6 bases). The germline gives CDR1 MGHRA, CDR2 YSYEKL. This CDR3 has 15 amino acids. The germline V and J ends were trimmed by 3 bases and 3 bases, with 11 bases remaining between them. CDR3 nucleotides: TGCGCCAGCAGCCACGTCAGGGGTGACACCGGGGAGCTGTTTTTT. This sequence encodes CASSHVRGDTGELFF.

The J gene is TRBJ2-2, the V gene TRBV30; D is undetermined. The CDR3 totals 13 residues. V lost 3 bases and J 4 bases, leaving 9 bases between the germline ends. Germline loops: CDR1 GTSNPN, CDR2 SVGIG (reference sequence). In nucleotides, the CDR3 is TGTGCCTGGAGGTCCCCGGGCACCGGGGAGCTGTTTTTT. Translated: CAWRSPGTGELFF.

The gene calls are TRBV20-1 and TRBJ2-7; 7 positions match TRBD1. Germline V gives CDR1 DFQATT, CDR2 SNEGSKA (reference sequence). The CDR3 runs to 14 residues. V gave up 5 bases and J gave up 2 bases; unmatched junction bases: 9. The CDR3 is CSAGGTDEAYEQYF. The CDR3 nucleotides are TGCAGTGCTGGTGGGACAGATGAAGCCTACGAGCAGTACTTC.

The chain joins TRBV2 to TRBJ1-2; no clear D gene. V lost 8 bases and J 1 base, leaving 20 bases between the germline ends. CDR3 size: 16 residues. Looked up from germline, CDR1 is SNHLY and CDR2 is FYNNEI. This CDR3 reads CASCRSSSSLNYGYTF. As DNA, the CDR3 is TGTGCCAGCTGTCGCAGTTCCTCCTCACTTAACTATGGCTACACCTTC.

The chain is built from TRBV9 and TRBJ1-1; unclear D gene. CDR1 is SGDLS and CDR2 is YYNGEE in the germline V gene. V lost 0 bases and J 1 base, leaving 4 bases between the germline ends. This CDR3 region has 13 residues. In DNA, the CDR3 is TGTGCCAGCAGCGTAGAGGAGAACACTGAAGCTTTCTTT. Encoded protein: CASSVEENTEAFF.

This chain joins TRBV19 and TRBJ1-2; 7 nucleotides match TRBD1. The germline gives CDR1 LNHDA, CDR2 SQIVND (reference sequence). V dropped 7 bases and J dropped 7; count of bases not matched to a gene: 12. The CDR3 is 14 residues long. The CDR3 region has the DNA TGTGCCAGTAAACAGGGGATTATATATAGTGGCTACACCTTC. This codes for CASKQGIIYSGYTF. Full variable domain (missing parts from reference TRBV19 and TRBJ1-2): DGGITQSPKYLFRKEGQNVTLSCEQNLNHDAMYWYRQDPGQGLRLIYYSQIVNDFQKGDIAEGYSVSREKKESFPLTVTSAQKNPTAFYLCASKQGIIYSGYTFGSGTRLTVV.

The chain has TRBV29-1 and TRBJ1-1; D is perhaps TRBD1 (5 bases). The CDR3 covers 12 residues. Germline-derived CDR1 and CDR2 are SQVTM and ANQGSEA. With 6 bases removed from V and 0 bases from J, the gap between germline ends came to 8 bases. The CDR3, as DNA: TGCAGCGTCGACAGAATGAACACTGAAGCTTTCTTT. This sequence encodes CSVDRMNTEAFF.

The rearrangement links TRBV19 to TRBJ2-7, with TRBD2 identical over 9 bases. The CDR3 extends over 14 amino acids. With V trimmed by 4 bases and J by 2 bases, 3 bases remained unmatched. CDR1 and CDR2 from the germline V gene are LNHDA and SQIVND (reference sequence). The CDR3: CASSTASGTYEQYF. CDR3 sequence (DNA): TGTGCCAGTAGTACGGCTAGCGGGACCTACGAGCAGTACTTC. Together with reference TRBV19 and TRBJ2-7, the CDR3 gives the full variable domain: DGGITQSPKYLFRKEGQNVTLSCEQNLNHDAMYWYRQDPGQGLRLIYYSQIVNDFQKGDIAEGYSVSREKKESFPLTVTSAQKNPTAFYLCASSTASGTYEQYFGPGTRLTVT.

This sequence joins TRBV5-6 and TRBJ1-4; 7 bases line up with TRBD1. The CDR3 length is 15 residues. From germline, CDR1 is SGHDT and CDR2 YYEEEE. With V trimmed by 3 bases and J by 4 bases, 6 bases remained unmatched. The CDR3 spells CASSYRGTNNEKLFF. The CDR3 nucleotides are TGTGCCAGCAGCTACAGGGGTACGAATAATGAAAAACTGTTTTTT.

The chain has TRBV4-1 and TRBJ2-5; 7 bases map to TRBD2. Germline CDR1 is MGHRA and CDR2 is YSYEKL. The CDR3 has 14 residues. Germline trimming cut 3 bases from V and 4 bases from J; bases unmatched to any gene: 5. CDR3 bases: TGCGCCAGCAGCCACCGACTAGCACGAGAGACCCAGTACTTC. Protein: CASSHRLARETQYF.

This clonotype appeared a single time. This sequence joins TRBV11-2 and TRBJ2-7; D gene ambiguous. The ends were cut back, 5 bases at V and 5 bases at J, with 10 bases in the middle. There are 12 residues in the CDR3. Germline CDR1 reads SGHAT; CDR2 reads FQNNGV. CDR3 region: CASSTLADEQYF. For the CDR3, the DNA is TGTGCCAGCAGCACCCTCGCAGACGAGCAGTACTTC.

The V call is TRBV15, the J call TRBJ2-1, with TRBD2 identical over 9 bases. This CDR3 contains 13 residues. Per the germline V gene, CDR1 is LNHNV and CDR2 is YYDKDF (reference sequence). The V segment lost 8 bases and the J segment 6 bases; nucleotides outside the gene matches: 5. CDR3 bases: TGTGCCACCGCGCTAGCGGGAATCAATGAGCAGTTCTTC. It is translated as CATALAGINEQFF.

The table lists this clonotype with a count of one. This rearrangement joins TRBV11-2 to TRBJ2-5, with D unclear. The CDR3 loop spans 14 amino acids. The germline gives CDR1 SGHAT, CDR2 FQNNGV. V lost 1 base, J lost 0 bases, and 6 bases lay in between. This CDR3 is CASSLGVYQETQYF. The CDR3 DNA reads as TGTGCCAGCAGCTTAGGAGTGTACCAAGAGACCCAGTACTTC.

The chain carries TRBV29-1 and TRBJ2-2; D unresolved. Trimming shortened V by 6 bases and J by 1 base, and 15 bases separated the two germline ends. The CDR3 totals 15 residues. Germline CDR1 and CDR2: SQVTM and ANQGSEA. Here the CDR3 DNA reads TGCAGCGTCCCCCGGACCGAAATGAACACCGGGGAGCTGTTTTTT. It translates to CSVPRTEMNTGELFF.

The rearrangement uses TRBV6-6 and TRBJ2-5; 10 bases align to TRBD2. V lost 2 bases, J lost 1 base, and 4 bases stayed unmatched. The CDR3 consists of 16 residues. Per germline, CDR1 MNHNY and CDR2 SVGAGI (reference sequence). The CDR3 sequence: CASSYGASGGQETQYF. The DNA for the CDR3 is TGTGCCAGCAGTTACGGGGCTAGCGGGGGCCAAGAGACCCAGTACTTC.

The chain links TRBV12-3 or TRBV12-4 to TRBJ2-7; possible D gene TRBD2, 6 bases. The CDR3 has 14 amino acids. V lost 1 base and J lost 3, with 10 bases in between. The CDR3 sequence is CASSLVRGLYEQYF. The CDR3 DNA sequence: TGTGCCAGCAGTTTAGTGCGGGGACTCTACGAGCAGTACTTC.

The genes are TRBV25-1 and TRBJ2-7; 7 nucleotides agree with TRBD1. This CDR3 comprises 14 residues. Germline trimming cut 6 bases from V and 5 bases from J; bases unmatched to any gene: 10. Germline CDR1 and CDR2: MGHDK and SYGVNS. The CDR3 region is CASSFSGQANEQYF. The DNA for the CDR3 is TGTGCCAGCAGCTTCAGCGGACAGGCCAACGAGCAGTACTTC.

The chain combines TRBV19 with TRBJ1-2, with D perhaps TRBD1 (5 bases). Trimming took 4 bases from V and 8 from J, leaving 11 bases between them. CDR1 and CDR2 (germline): LNHDA, SQIVND (reference sequence). The CDR3 contains 12 residues. CDR3 sequence: CASSTPREGYTF. The CDR3 nucleotides read TGTGCCAGTAGTACCCCCAGGGAAGGCTACACCTTC.

CDR3 nucleotide sequence: TGCGCCAGCAGCACCCTAGGGGGACAGCATCAAGGGGGAACCGGGGAGCTGTTTTTT. Protein product: CASSTLGGQHQGGTGELFF. This sequence joins TRBV23-1 and TRBJ2-2; 7 bases are shared with TRBD1. TRBV23-1 carries the ORF label, with uncertain function. V was pared by 6 bases and J by 5 bases, with 21 bases of the junction left unmatched. This CDR3 is built from 19 residues.

This clonotype appeared a single time. The chain employs TRBV4-1 and TRBJ2-7; weak D call: TRBD1 (7 bases). The V gene lost 3 bases and the J gene lost 6 bases, with 21 bases spanning the gap. The CDR3 has 16 residues. CDR1 is MGHRA, CDR2 YSYEKL, per germline. CDR3 in amino acids: CASSQSPGGIGSEQYF. The CDR3, as DNA: TGCGCCAGCAGCCAGTCCCCAGGGGGGATTGGGAGCGAGCAGTACTTC.

The rearrangement links TRBV12-3 or TRBV12-4 to TRBJ2-5; D remains unclear. Trimming took off 1 base at V and 5 bases at J, with 11 bases between the two ends. CDR3 length equals 14 residues. CDR3 in amino acids: CASSLVGLGETQYF. The CDR3, as DNA: TGTGCCAGCAGTTTAGTTGGGTTGGGGGAGACCCAGTACTTC.

The rearrangement uses TRBV6-5 and TRBJ1-2; D gene unclear. CDR3 length equals 14 residues. Trimming stripped 6 bases from V and 5 bases from J, with 16 bases between. Germline V gene lookup returns CDR1 MNHEY and CDR2 SVGAGI. The CDR3 here is CASSSTPLGYGYTF. DNA for the CDR3: TGTGCCAGCAGCTCAACCCCTTTGGGATATGGCTACACCTTC.

This clonotype came up a few times. The chain combines TRBV6-1 with TRBJ1-2; D unclear. Per germline, CDR1 MNHNS and CDR2 SASEGT. V was shortened by 7 bases and J by 0 bases, with 9 bases between the two germline ends. This CDR3 is 13 amino acids long. DNA of the CDR3: TGTGCCAGCATAGGGCCATCTAACTATGGCTACACCTTC. Translated: CASIGPSNYGYTF.

The rearrangement joins TRBV18 to TRBJ2-3; 7 bases line up with TRBD2. CDR1 is KGHSH and CDR2 is LQKENI in the germline V gene. The ends lost 4 bases at V and 0 bases at J; junction bases unmatched: 4. The CDR3 spans 15 residues. The CDR3 coding sequence is TGTGCCAGCTCACTTAGTAGCGGGAGCACAGATACGCAGTATTTT. It specifies CASSLSSGSTDTQYF.

This sequence joins TRBV24-1 and TRBJ2-3; D is possibly TRBD1 (5 bases). Deletions cut 5 bases from V and 5 bases from J, with 10 bases between. There are 13 residues in the CDR3. Germline V gene sequence: CDR1 KGHDR, CDR2 SFDVKD. CDR3 sequence reads: CATSGGIKDTQYF. In DNA form, the CDR3 reads TGTGCCACCAGTGGGGGCATCAAAGATACGCAGTATTTT.

The chain is built from TRBV1 and TRBJ1-2; the listed D gene, TRBD1, was not tested against the DNA. TRBV1 is a recognized pseudogene. The CDR3 has 17 residues. CDR3 bases: TGCACCAGCAGCCAAGGAGTGGACCGAGGGGGCAATGGTGGCTACACCTTC. Its translation is CTSSQGVDRGGNGGYTF.

This rearrangement joins TRBV4-2 to TRBJ2-5; D is possibly TRBD2 (6 bases). Trimming took 2 bases from V and 1 from J, leaving 14 bases between them. Per the germline V gene, CDR1 is LGHNA and CDR2 is YNFKEQ. The CDR3 has 16 residues. Written as DNA, the CDR3 is TGTGCCAGCAGCCAACCTTCCTTAGCGGCCCAAGAGACCCAGTACTTC. Translation gives CASSQPSLAAQETQYF.

The chain is built from TRBV14 and TRBJ2-7; D is uncertain. The CDR3 has 13 residues. The V and J ends lost 1 base and 3 bases respectively, with 7 bases between them. Germline lookup yields CDR1 SGHDN and CDR2 FVKESK. CDR3 region: CASSQVNLYEQYF. CDR3 DNA sequence: TGTGCCAGCAGCCAAGTAAATCTCTACGAGCAGTACTTC.

This chain links TRBV28 with TRBJ2-2; no reliable D call. Trimming pared 6 bases from V and 4 bases from J, leaving 21 bases between. CDR1 and CDR2 (germline): MDHEN, SYDVKM. CDR3 size: 17 residues. CDR3 in amino acids: CASSLPQEMLVTGELFF. Here the CDR3 DNA reads TGTGCCAGCAGCCTTCCCCAGGAAATGTTGGTCACCGGGGAGCTGTTTTTT.

The CDR3 region is CASSFGSGANVLTF. CDR3 in DNA: TGTGCCAGCAGCTTCGGGTCCGGGGCCAACGTCCTGACTTTC. J is TRBJ2-6 and V is TRBV7-9; D not certain. Trimming pared 3 bases from V and 4 bases from J, leaving 7 bases between. The CDR3 has 14 residues. Germline assignment: CDR1 SEHNR and CDR2 FQNEAQ (reference sequence).